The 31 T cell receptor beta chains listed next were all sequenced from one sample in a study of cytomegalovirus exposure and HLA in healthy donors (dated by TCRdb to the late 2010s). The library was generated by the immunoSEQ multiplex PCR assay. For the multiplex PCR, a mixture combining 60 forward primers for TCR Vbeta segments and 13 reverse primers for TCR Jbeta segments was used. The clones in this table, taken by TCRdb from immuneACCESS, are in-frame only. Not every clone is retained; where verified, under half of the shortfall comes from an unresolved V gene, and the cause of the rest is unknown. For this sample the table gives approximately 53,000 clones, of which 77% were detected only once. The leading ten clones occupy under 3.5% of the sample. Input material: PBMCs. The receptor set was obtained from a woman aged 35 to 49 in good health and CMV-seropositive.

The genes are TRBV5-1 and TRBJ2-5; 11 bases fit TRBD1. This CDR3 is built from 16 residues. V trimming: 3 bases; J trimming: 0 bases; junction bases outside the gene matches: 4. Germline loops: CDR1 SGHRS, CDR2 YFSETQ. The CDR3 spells CASSSGTGGYQETQYF. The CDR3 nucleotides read TGCGCCAGCAGCTCCGGGACAGGGGGGTACCAAGAGACCCAGTACTTC.

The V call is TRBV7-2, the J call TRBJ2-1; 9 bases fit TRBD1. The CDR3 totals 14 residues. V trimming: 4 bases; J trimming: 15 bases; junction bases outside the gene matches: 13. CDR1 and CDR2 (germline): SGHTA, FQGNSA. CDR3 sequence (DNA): TGTGCCAGCAGCTCCGATAACTTACAGGGGGCAGCGTTCTTC. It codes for CASSSDNLQGAAFF. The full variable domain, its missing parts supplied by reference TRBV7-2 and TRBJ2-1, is GAGVSQSPSNKVTEKGKDVELRCDPISGHTALYWYRQSLGQGLEFLIYFQGNSAPDKSGLPSDRFSAERTGGSVSTLTIQRTQQEDSAVYLCASSSDNLQGAAFFGPGTRLTVL.

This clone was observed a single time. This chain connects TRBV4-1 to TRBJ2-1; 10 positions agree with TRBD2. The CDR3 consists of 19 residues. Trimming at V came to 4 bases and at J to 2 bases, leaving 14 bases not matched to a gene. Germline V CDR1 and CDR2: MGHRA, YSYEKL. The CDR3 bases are TGCGCCAGCAGCCCCTGGGGTAGCGGGGGGCCAGCCCCCTACAATGAGCAGTTCTTC. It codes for CASSPWGSGGPAPYNEQFF.

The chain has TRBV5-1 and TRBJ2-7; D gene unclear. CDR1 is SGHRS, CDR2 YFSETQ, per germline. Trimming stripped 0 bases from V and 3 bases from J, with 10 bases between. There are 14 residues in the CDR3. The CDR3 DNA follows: TGCGCCAGCAGCTTGGCCGCCGGTTACTACGAGCAGTACTTC. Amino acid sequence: CASSLAAGYYEQYF.

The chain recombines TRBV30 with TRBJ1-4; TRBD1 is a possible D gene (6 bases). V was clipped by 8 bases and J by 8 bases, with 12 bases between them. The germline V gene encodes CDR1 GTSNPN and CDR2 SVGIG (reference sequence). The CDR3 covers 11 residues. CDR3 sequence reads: CAGRTEEKLFF. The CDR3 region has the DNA TGTGCCGGACGGACAGAGGAAAAACTGTTTTTT.

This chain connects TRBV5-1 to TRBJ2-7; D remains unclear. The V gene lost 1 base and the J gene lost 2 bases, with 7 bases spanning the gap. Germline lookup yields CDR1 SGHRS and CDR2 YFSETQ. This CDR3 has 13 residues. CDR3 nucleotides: TGCGCCAGCAGCTTGATCCTAACCTACGAGCAGTACTTC. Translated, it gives CASSLILTYEQYF.

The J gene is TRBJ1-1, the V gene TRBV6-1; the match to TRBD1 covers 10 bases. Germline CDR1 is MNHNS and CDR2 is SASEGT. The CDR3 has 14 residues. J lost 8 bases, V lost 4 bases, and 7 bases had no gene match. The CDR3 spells CASSGRDRGLEAFF. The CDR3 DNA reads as TGTGCCAGCAGTGGCCGGGACAGGGGTCTAGAAGCTTTCTTT.

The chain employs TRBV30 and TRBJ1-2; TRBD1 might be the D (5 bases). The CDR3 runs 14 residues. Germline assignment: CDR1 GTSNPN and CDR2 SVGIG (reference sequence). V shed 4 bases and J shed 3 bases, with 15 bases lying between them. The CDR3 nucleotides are TGTGCCTGGATACGCGGGGCGGGCGACTATGGCTACACCTTC. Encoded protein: CAWIRGAGDYGYTF.

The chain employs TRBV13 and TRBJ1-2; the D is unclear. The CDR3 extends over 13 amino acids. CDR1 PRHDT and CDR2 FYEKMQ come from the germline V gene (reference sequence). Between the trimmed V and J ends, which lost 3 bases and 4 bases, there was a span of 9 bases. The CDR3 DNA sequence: TGTGCCAGCAGCTTTGAGGGTGTCTATGGCTACACCTTC. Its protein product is CASSFEGVYGYTF.

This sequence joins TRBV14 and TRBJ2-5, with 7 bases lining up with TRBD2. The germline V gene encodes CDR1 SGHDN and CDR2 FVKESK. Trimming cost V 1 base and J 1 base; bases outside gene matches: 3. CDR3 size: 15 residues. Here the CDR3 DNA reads TGTGCCAGCAGCCAAGTCCCTAGCGGCCAAGAGACCCAGTACTTC. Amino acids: CASSQVPSGQETQYF.

The CDR3 sequence: CASSESGGPGANVLTF. DNA of the CDR3: TGCGCCAGCAGTGAGTCGGGAGGGCCTGGGGCCAACGTCCTGACTTTC. This chain links TRBV10-2 with TRBJ2-6; 7 bases map to TRBD2. This CDR3 comprises 16 residues. With V trimmed by 0 bases and J by 2 bases, 1 base remained unmatched. From germline, CDR1 is WSHSY and CDR2 SAAADI.

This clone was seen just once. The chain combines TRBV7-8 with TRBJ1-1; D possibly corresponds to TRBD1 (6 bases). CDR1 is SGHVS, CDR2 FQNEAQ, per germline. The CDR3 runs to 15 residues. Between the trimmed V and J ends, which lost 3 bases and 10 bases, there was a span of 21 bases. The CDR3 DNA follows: TGTGCCAGCAGCTTTAGTCGGGACACCGGTTCGGGAGCTTTCTTT. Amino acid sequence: CASSFSRDTGSGAFF. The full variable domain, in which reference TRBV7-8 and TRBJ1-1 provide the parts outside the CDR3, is GAGVSQSPRYKVAKRGQDVALRCDPISGHVSLFWYQQALGQGPEFLTYFQNEAQLDKSGLPSDRFFAERPEGSVSTLKIQRTQQEDSAVYLCASSFSRDTGSGAFFGQGTRLTVV.

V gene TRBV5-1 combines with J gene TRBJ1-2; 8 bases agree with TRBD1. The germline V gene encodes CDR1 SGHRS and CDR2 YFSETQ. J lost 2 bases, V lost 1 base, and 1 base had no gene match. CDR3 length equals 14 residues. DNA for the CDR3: TGCGCCAGCAGCTTGACAGGGGGAAACTATGGCTACACCTTC. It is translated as CASSLTGGNYGYTF. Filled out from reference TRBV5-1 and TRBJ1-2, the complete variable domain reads KAGVTQTPRYLIKTRGQQVTLSCSPISGHRSVSWYQQTPGQGLQFLFEYFSETQRNKGNFPGRFSGRQFSNSRSEMNVSTLELGDSALYLCASSLTGGNYGYTFGSGTRLTVV.

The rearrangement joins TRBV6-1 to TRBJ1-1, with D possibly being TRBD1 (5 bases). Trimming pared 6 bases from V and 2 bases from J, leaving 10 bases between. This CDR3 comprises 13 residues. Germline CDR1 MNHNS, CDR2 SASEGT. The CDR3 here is CASRTGGNTEAFF. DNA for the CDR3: TGTGCCAGCAGGACGGGGGGTAACACTGAAGCTTTCTTT.

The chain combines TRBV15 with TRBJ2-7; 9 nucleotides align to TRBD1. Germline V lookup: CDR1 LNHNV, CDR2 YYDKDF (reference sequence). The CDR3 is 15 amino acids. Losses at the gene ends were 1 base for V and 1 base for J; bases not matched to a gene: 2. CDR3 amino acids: CATSRGGQGSYEQYF. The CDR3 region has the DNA TGTGCCACCAGCAGAGGGGGACAGGGATCCTACGAGCAGTACTTC.

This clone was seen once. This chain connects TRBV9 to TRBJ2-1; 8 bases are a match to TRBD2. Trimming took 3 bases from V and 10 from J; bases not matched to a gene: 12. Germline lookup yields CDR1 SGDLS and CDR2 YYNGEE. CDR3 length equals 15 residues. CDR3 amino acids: CASSGASGGPGEQFF. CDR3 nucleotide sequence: TGTGCCAGCAGCGGCGCCTCGGGGGGGCCCGGGGAGCAGTTCTTC.

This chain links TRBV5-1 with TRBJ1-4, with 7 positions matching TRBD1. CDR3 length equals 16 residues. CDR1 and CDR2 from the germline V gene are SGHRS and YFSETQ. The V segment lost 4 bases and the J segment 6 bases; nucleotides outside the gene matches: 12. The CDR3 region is CASSRTFRDSYEKLFF. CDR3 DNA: TGCGCCAGCAGCCGTACATTTCGGGACAGCTATGAAAAACTGTTTTTT.

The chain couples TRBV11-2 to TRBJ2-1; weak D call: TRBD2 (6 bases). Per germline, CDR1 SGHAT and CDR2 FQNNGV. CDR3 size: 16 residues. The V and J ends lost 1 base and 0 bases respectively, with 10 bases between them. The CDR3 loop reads CASSLAGVGSYNEQFF. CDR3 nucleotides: TGTGCCAGCAGCTTAGCGGGGGTTGGCTCCTACAATGAGCAGTTCTTC.

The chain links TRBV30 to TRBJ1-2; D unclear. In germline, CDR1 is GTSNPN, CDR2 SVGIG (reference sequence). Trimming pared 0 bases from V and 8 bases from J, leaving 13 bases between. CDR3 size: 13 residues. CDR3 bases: TGTGCCTGGAGTGTACATGGACTGGAGGGCTACACCTTC. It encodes CAWSVHGLEGYTF.

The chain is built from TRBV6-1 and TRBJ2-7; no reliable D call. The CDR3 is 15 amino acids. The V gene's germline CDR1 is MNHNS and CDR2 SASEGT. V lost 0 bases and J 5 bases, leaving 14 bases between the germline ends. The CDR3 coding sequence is TGTGCCAGCAGTGAAGCCGGTATCCGGAGCAACGAGCAGTACTTC. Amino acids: CASSEAGIRSNEQYF.

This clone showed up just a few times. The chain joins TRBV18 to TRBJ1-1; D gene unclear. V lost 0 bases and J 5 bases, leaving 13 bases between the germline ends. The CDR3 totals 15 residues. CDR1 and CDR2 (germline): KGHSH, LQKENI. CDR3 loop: CASSPPGVGRTEAFF. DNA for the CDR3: TGTGCCAGCTCACCACCTGGGGTAGGGAGAACTGAAGCTTTCTTT.

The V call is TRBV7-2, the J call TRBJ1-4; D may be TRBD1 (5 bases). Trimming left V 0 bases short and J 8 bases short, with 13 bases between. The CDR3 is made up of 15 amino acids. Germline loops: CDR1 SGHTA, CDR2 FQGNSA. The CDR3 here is CASSLAGGGGEKLFF. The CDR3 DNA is TGTGCCAGCAGCTTAGCGGGGGGTGGAGGGGAAAAACTGTTTTTT.

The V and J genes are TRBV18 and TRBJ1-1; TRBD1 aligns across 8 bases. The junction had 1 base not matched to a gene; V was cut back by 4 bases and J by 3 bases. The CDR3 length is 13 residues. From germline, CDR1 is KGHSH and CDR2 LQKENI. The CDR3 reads CASSQDRDTEAFF. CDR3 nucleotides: TGTGCCAGCTCACAGGACAGGGACACTGAAGCTTTCTTT.

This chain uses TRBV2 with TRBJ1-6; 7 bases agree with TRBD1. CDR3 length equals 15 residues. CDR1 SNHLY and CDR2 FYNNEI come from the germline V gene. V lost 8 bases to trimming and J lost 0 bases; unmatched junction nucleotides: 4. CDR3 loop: CASSDRSSYNSPLHF. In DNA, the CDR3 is TGTGCCAGCTCGGACAGGAGCTCCTATAATTCACCCCTCCACTTT.

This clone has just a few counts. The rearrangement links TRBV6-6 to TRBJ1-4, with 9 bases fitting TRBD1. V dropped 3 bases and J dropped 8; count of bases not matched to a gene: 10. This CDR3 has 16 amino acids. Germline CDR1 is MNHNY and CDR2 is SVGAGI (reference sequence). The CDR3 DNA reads TGTGCCAGCAGTTATAATCGGGACAGGGTGACCGAAAAACTGTTTTTT. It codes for CASSYNRDRVTEKLFF.

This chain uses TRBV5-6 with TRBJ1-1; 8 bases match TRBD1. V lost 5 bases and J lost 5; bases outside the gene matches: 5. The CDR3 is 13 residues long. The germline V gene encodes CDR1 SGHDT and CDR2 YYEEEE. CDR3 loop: CASSDRGWTEAFF. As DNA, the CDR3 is TGTGCCAGCAGTGACAGGGGATGGACTGAAGCTTTCTTT.

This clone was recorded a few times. CDR3 protein: CASSRQGSLDGYTF. CDR3 in DNA: TGTGCCAGTAGTAGACAGGGATCCTTGGATGGCTACACCTTC. The chain joins TRBV19 to TRBJ1-2, with 7 bases identical to TRBD1. The V gene end was trimmed by 4 bases and the J gene end by 6 bases; junction bases not matched to a gene: 8. Germline V lookup: CDR1 LNHDA, CDR2 SQIVND (reference sequence). This CDR3 region has 14 residues.

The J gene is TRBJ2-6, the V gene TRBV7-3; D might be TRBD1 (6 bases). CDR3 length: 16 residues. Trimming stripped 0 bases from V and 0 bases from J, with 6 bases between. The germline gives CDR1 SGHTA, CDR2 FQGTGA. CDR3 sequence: CASSLTRGSGANVLTF. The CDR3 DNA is TGTGCCAGCAGCTTAACCAGGGGCTCTGGGGCCAACGTCCTGACTTTC.

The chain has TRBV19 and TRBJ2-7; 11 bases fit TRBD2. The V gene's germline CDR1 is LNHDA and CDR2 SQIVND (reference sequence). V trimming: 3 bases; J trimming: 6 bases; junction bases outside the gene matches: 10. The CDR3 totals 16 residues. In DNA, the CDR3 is TGTGCCAGTAGTATTGTAACTAGCGGGGGCCTCTCCGAGCAGTACTTC. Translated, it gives CASSIVTSGGLSEQYF.

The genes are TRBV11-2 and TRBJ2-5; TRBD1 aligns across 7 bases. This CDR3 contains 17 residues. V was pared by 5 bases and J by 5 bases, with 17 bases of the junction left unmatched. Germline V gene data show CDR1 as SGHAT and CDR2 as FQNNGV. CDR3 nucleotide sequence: TGTGCCAGCAGCCTCCGGCAGACAGGGAACGCAGTGGAGACCCAGTACTTC. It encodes CASSLRQTGNAVETQYF.

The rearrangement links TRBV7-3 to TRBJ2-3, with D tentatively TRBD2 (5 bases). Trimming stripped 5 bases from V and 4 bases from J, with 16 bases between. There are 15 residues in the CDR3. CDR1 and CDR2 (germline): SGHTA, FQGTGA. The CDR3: CASSVRGLQSDTQYF. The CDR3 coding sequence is TGTGCCAGCAGCGTCCGTGGACTCCAATCAGATACGCAGTATTTT.